These T cell receptor beta chains were read from a single sample in a study of graft-versus-host responses after intestinal transplantation. Their antigens remain unidentified. TCRdb's copy holds only in-frame clones and misses some; the assay was immunoSEQ multiplex PCR. The sample records about 120,000 clones, roughly 91% being singletons. The sequences come from unstimulated CD4+ T cells sorted from spleen or lymph node cells, collected before intestinal transplant. These receptors originate from a human donor who received an intestinal transplant. Both conserved end residues are part of each CDR3. The D gene is left open where the match is weak. Some rows mark clone size as missing; the rest say once, few, many or name a class of expanded clone.

D: TRBD1
size: few
length: 15
J: TRBJ2-3
V: TRBV4-2
DNA: TGTGCCAGCAGCCAAGAGGAGAGAGGGGGCGATACGCAGTATTTT
CDR3: CASSQEERGGDTQYF

D: TRBD2
size: -
length: 15
J: TRBJ2-1
V: TRBV27
DNA: TGTGCCAGCAGTTTGGTCTCAGCAGCGGGACTAGAGAAGTTCTTC
CDR3: CASSLVSAAGLEKFF

D: TRBD2
size: -
length: 14
J: TRBJ2-5
V: TRBV6-1
DNA: TGTGCCAGCAATCGACTAGCGGCGAAAGAGACCCAGTACTTC
CDR3: CASNRLAAKETQYF

D: TRBD2
size: -
length: 13
J: TRBJ2-5
V: TRBV25-1
DNA: TGTGCCAGCAGTTTAGCGGGAGTTGAGACCCAGTACTTC
CDR3: CASSLAGVETQYF

D: -
size: -
length: 15
J: TRBJ1-5
V: TRBV7-8
DNA: TGTGCCAGCAGCCTGAGGACGGGCAGCAATCAGCCCCAGCATTTT
CDR3: CASSLRTGSNQPQHF

D: TRBD1
size: once
length: 14
J: TRBJ2-3
V: TRBV10-1
DNA: TGCGCCAGCAGTACCGGGACAGGAACAGATACGCAGTATTTT
CDR3: CASSTGTGTDTQYF

D: -
size: -
length: 15
J: TRBJ1-1
V: TRBV6-5
DNA: TGTGCCAGCAGTTCCTGGAAAACAGGGAACACTGAAGCTTTCTTT
CDR3: CASSSWKTGNTEAFF

D: -
size: -
length: 15
J: TRBJ2-2
V: TRBV7-8
DNA: TGTGCCAGCAGCTTAGAGAAGACGAGAACCGGGGAGCTGTTTTTT
CDR3: CASSLEKTRTGELFF

D: -
size: -
length: 15
J: TRBJ2-2
V: TRBV6-1
DNA: TGTGCCAGCATCAAAATAGGGACAAGCACCGGGGAGCTGTTTTTT
CDR3: CASIKIGTSTGELFF

D: -
size: once
length: 15
J: TRBJ1-5
V: TRBV19
DNA: TGTGCCAGTAGTAGTCATGGGAAAAACAATCAGCCCCAGCATTTT
CDR3: CASSSHGKNNQPQHF

D: TRBD1
size: -
length: 15
J: TRBJ1-3
V: TRBV30
DNA: TGTGCCTGGAGAATTGGGGACAGGGCTGGAAACACCATATATTTT
CDR3: CAWRIGDRAGNTIYF

D: -
size: -
length: 13
J: TRBJ2-3
V: TRBV5-6
DNA: TGTGCCAGCAGCTTGGGGGGGACAGATACGCAGTATTTT
CDR3: CASSLGGTDTQYF

D: -
size: -
length: 12
J: TRBJ2-2
V: TRBV7-3
DNA: TGTGCCAGCAGCTTAGAAAGCGGGGAGCTGTTTTTT
CDR3: CASSLESGELFF

D: TRBD2
size: -
length: 16
J: TRBJ2-3
V: TRBV5-1
DNA: TGCGCCAGCAGCCGGACTAGCGGGAGGGGCACAGATACGCAGTATTTT
CDR3: CASSRTSGRGTDTQYF

D: -
size: -
length: 13
J: TRBJ1-6
V: TRBV5-1
DNA: TGCGCCAGCAGCTTGGGACTGAATTCACCCCTCCACTTT
CDR3: CASSLGLNSPLHF

D: TRBD1
size: -
length: 17
J: TRBJ1-2
V: TRBV5-1
DNA: TGCGCCAGCAGCTTATACGGGACAGGGGGCACTAACTATGGCTACACCTTC
CDR3: CASSLYGTGGTNYGYTF

D: -
size: -
length: 13
J: TRBJ1-1
V: TRBV30
DNA: TGTGCCTGGAGTGTACAGGGTAACACTGAAGCTTTCTTT
CDR3: CAWSVQGNTEAFF

D: -
size: -
length: 14
J: TRBJ2-7
V: TRBV6-6
DNA: TGTGCCAGCAGTTATTCCCAGGGGCCCTACGAGCAGTACTTC
CDR3: CASSYSQGPYEQYF

D: -
size: once
length: 16
J: TRBJ2-1
V: TRBV13
DNA: TGTGCCAGCAGCTCATCAGGGACCGGGGGGCGGAATGAGCAGTTCTTC
CDR3: CASSSSGTGGRNEQFF

D: -
size: -
length: 14
J: TRBJ2-5
V: TRBV5-1
DNA: TGCGCCAGCAGCTTGAAGGGGCGCGAAGAGACCCAGTACTTC
CDR3: CASSLKGREETQYF

D: TRBD1
size: -
length: 14
J: TRBJ1-5
V: TRBV2
DNA: TGTGCCAGCAGTGATCAAGGGGGCATTCAGCCCCAGCATTTT
CDR3: CASSDQGGIQPQHF

D: TRBD1
size: once
length: 15
J: TRBJ2-1
V: TRBV7-9
DNA: TGTGCCAGCAGCCTTCGGACAGGGGCTTACAATGAGCAGTTCTTC
CDR3: CASSLRTGAYNEQFF

D: TRBD2
size: -
length: 16
J: TRBJ2-7
V: TRBV5-1
DNA: TGCGCCAGCAGCTTGAGCATAGCTAGCGGATCCTACGAGCAGTACTTC
CDR3: CASSLSIASGSYEQYF

D: -
size: -
length: 16
J: TRBJ1-6
V: TRBV19
DNA: TGTGCCAGTAGTATAGTACCCGCCGGCGGTAATTCACCCCTCCACTTT
CDR3: CASSIVPAGGNSPLHF

D: TRBD1
size: -
length: 13
J: TRBJ2-1
V: TRBV2
DNA: TGTGCCAGTTACAGGGGCGCTTCCAATGAGCAGTTCTTC
CDR3: CASYRGASNEQFF

D: TRBD1
size: -
length: 15
J: TRBJ2-5
V: TRBV19
DNA: TGTGCCAGTAGTGTTCCGGGACAGAAATTAGAGACCCAGTACTTC
CDR3: CASSVPGQKLETQYF

D: -
size: -
length: 14
J: TRBJ2-6
V: TRBV13
DNA: TGTGCCAGCAGCCTTTGGTCTGGGGCCAACGTCCTGACTTTC
CDR3: CASSLWSGANVLTF

D: -
size: few
length: 12
J: TRBJ2-1
V: TRBV4-1
DNA: TGCGCCAGCAGCCAAGACATGGGGAGGCAGTTCTTC
CDR3: CASSQDMGRQFF

D: TRBD1
size: few
length: 15
J: TRBJ2-7
V: TRBV19
DNA: TGTGCCAGTAGTCGACTTAATACAGGGGCCTACGAGCAGTACTTC
CDR3: CASSRLNTGAYEQYF

D: -
size: -
length: 15
J: TRBJ2-2
V: TRBV7-3
DNA: TGTGCCAGCAGCCCAGGGCCAACGAACACCGGGGAGCTGTTTTTT
CDR3: CASSPGPTNTGELFF

D: -
size: -
length: 11
J: TRBJ2-7
V: TRBV20-1
DNA: TGCAGTGCTAAGAACTCCTACGAGCAGTACTTC
CDR3: CSAKNSYEQYF

D: TRBD1
size: -
length: 17
J: TRBJ2-3
V: TRBV4-1
DNA: TGCGCCAGCAGCCAATCTCGACGGACAGGGGGCTTATATACGCAGTATTTT
CDR3: CASSQSRRTGGLYTQYF

D: -
size: -
length: 12
J: TRBJ2-7
V: TRBV18
DNA: TGTGCCAGCTCACCCTACAAATACGAGCAGTACTTC
CDR3: CASSPYKYEQYF

D: -
size: -
length: 16
J: TRBJ1-3
V: TRBV6-5
DNA: TGTGCCAGCAGTTACTCGGCAGAATACTCTGGAAACACCATATATTTT
CDR3: CASSYSAEYSGNTIYF

D: -
size: -
length: 13
J: TRBJ2-7
V: TRBV15
DNA: TGTGCCACCAGCCGTCTAGGACCCTACGAGCAGTACTTC
CDR3: CATSRLGPYEQYF

D: -
size: -
length: 13
J: TRBJ2-5
V: TRBV7-2
DNA: TGTGCCAGCAGCTTACTCACTCAAGAGACCCAGTACTTC
CDR3: CASSLLTQETQYF

D: TRBD1
size: -
length: 15
J: TRBJ2-7
V: TRBV30
DNA: TGTGCCTGGAGTGTCACCGGGACAGGGGTCTACGAGCAGTACTTC
CDR3: CAWSVTGTGVYEQYF

D: -
size: -
length: 12
J: TRBJ1-1
V: TRBV28
DNA: TGTGCCAGCAGTTTGGGCAGGTTATCAGCTTTCTTT
CDR3: CASSLGRLSAFF

D: TRBD2
size: -
length: 15
J: TRBJ2-7
V: TRBV10-1
DNA: TGCGCCAGCAGTGACTCGGCTAGCGGGAGCTACGAGCAGTACTTC
CDR3: CASSDSASGSYEQYF